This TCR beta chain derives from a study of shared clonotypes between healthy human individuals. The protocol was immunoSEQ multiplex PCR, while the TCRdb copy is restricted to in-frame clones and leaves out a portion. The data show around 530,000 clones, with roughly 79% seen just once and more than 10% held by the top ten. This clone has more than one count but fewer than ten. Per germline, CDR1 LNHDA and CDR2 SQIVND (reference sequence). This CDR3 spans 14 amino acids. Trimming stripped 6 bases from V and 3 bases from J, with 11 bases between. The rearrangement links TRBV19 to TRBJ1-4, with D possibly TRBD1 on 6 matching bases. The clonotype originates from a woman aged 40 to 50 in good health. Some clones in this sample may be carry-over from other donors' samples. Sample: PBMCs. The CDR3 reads CASSEDRSNEKLFF. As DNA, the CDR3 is TGTGCCAGTAGCGAAGACAGGTCTAATGAAAAACTGTTTTTT.